Below, one T cell receptor (beta chain) is given with its context. This clone's antigen is unknown. The sample holds no much larger clone one base away, and base qualities are not on file. V was cut back by 4 bases and J by 10 bases, leaving a gap of 8 bases between them. CDR1 LGHDT and CDR2 YNNKEL were looked up in the germline V gene (reference sequence). The CDR3 sequence holds 12 residues, the cysteine and phenylalanine included. The retained sequence is limited to the CDR3, 36 bases, with the frame set at the first base. This sample is part of a study of CD8 T cells in Susac syndrome (dated by TCRdb to between 2018 and 2021). Concerning the study at large: The study used repertoire sequencing to test whether antigen drove CD8+ T cell activation and differentiation in Susac syndrome.

Peripheral blood CD8+ and CD4+ T cells from healthy donors, Susac syndrome patients and multiple sclerosis patients were profiled by high-throughput TCR beta sequencing. The multiple sclerosis controls were treatment-naive patients who had stable or active relapsing-remitting disease and met the revised McDonald criteria. CD8+ TEMRA cells were enriched by FACS, while bulk CD8+ and CD4+ T cells were purified by magnetic negative isolation. Blood was collected in EDTA tubes and processed within 24 hours, with PBMCs isolated through density gradient centrifugation. PBMCs destined for TCR sequencing were cryopreserved in liquid nitrogen and later thawed in a 37 °C water bath. A purity of at least 90% was achieved for sorted or isolated CD4+, CD8+ and CD8+ TEMRA cells. The full study reports these points: The number of individuals in the TCR sequencing and HLA analysis was recognized as being relatively small.

RNA was extracted using the RNeasy kit, and roughly 0.45 to 1 microgram was reverse transcribed with random hexamers. The immunoSEQ multiplex PCR assay, which covers 54 Vbeta and 13 Jbeta segments, was used to amplify TCR beta CDR3 regions. PCR amplification bias was corrected by using a synthetic template baseline for primer optimization and computational correction. The authors processed their data as follows. Reads were assigned to V, D and J genes according to IMGT and analyzed in immunoSEQ Analyzer, with only productive sequences retained. To calculate clonality, Shannon entropy was normalized by log2 of the number of productive unique sequences and then subtracted from one. Public and private clones were assessed among the 100 most prevalent clones of each patient and control. A clone was defined as Susac-specific if it was absent from the healthy and MS cohorts, from approximately 980 published viral clones and from other ImmuneACCESS disease sequences. TCRdb took the public reads, trimmed them with fastp at Q25, ran MiXCR for clone calling and kept in-frame beta chains. A single entry per CDR3 protein holds the most common genes and DNA from its merged rows. The V and J calls, along with clone size, are taken from TCRdb and not from the paper's own processing. The sample table lists around 120,000 distinct CDR3 sequences, around 92% of them with a count of one. 0.093% of the sample lies in the top ten.

The receptor was isolated from a human donor with multiple sclerosis. Input material: CD4+ T cells from PBMCs. The rearranged segments are TRBV3-1 and TRBJ1-6; the D gene cannot be named for sure. The DNA is as follows: TGTGCCAGCAGCCTCGAGAGGTCACCCCTCCACTTT. Its translation is CASSLERSPLHF.